Presented here are 7 T cell receptor beta chains from one specimen sequenced in a study of shared clonotypes between healthy human individuals (dated by TCRdb to about 2020). Libraries were built with the immunoSEQ multiplex PCR assay. Sourced from immuneACCESS, this table was stored by TCRdb with only in-frame sequences that have V and J called. A share of the clones is absent; for the studies checked, an unresolved V gene accounts for under half, and the remainder has no known explanation. The sample has about a million clones on record, 60% to 80% of them singletons. Over 1.3% of the sample belongs to the ten largest clones. What was sequenced was memory CD4+ T cells sorted from blood. This specimen's cell subset or site label, per the study, means: CD45RA-negative fraction. All receptors derive from a man aged 18 to 35 in good health.

The CDR3 spells CASSQASGGSGRTDTQYF. DNA of the CDR3: TGTGCCAGCAGCCAAGCGTCCGGCGGTAGCGGGAGAACAGATACGCAGTATTTT. The rearrangement links TRBV9 to TRBJ2-3, with 9 bases matching TRBD2. Trimming removed 4 bases from V and 3 bases from J; junction bases left unmatched: 15. This CDR3 has 18 amino acids. Germline loops: CDR1 SGDLS, CDR2 YYNGEE.

Here the CDR3 reads CASSPSAGGATDTQYF. As DNA, the CDR3 is TGTGCCAGCAGCCCCAGCGCAGGCGGGGCCACAGATACGCAGTATTTT. This chain uses TRBV9 with TRBJ2-3, with D perhaps matching TRBD2 (6 bases). Trimming pared 4 bases from V and 2 bases from J, leaving 17 bases between. CDR1 is SGDLS, CDR2 YYNGEE, per germline. CDR3 size: 16 residues.

The table lists this clone with a few counts. The V gene is TRBV19, the J gene TRBJ1-4; D is perhaps TRBD1 (6 bases). The CDR3 totals 14 residues. V was shortened by 6 bases and J by 4 bases, with 12 bases between the two germline ends. Germline CDR1 reads LNHDA; CDR2 reads SQIVND (reference sequence). Here the CDR3 reads CASSHRAGNEKLFF. The CDR3 DNA sequence: TGTGCCAGTAGCCACAGGGCGGGTAATGAAAAACTGTTTTTT. The full variable domain, with the rest looked up from reference TRBV19 and TRBJ1-4, is DGGITQSPKYLFRKEGQNVTLSCEQNLNHDAMYWYRQDPGQGLRLIYYSQIVNDFQKGDIAEGYSVSREKKESFPLTVTSAQKNPTAFYLCASSHRAGNEKLFFGSGTQLSVL.

This CDR3 is CASSEGGSGYEQYF. The CDR3 DNA reads as TGTGCCAGCAGTGAAGGGGGGTCGGGCTACGAGCAGTACTTC. J is TRBJ2-7 and V is TRBV2; D tentatively fits TRBD1 or TRBD2 (5 bases each). Per germline, CDR1 SNHLY and CDR2 FYNNEI. Trimming pared 1 base from V and 3 bases from J, leaving 10 bases between. The CDR3 covers 14 residues.

The rearrangement joins TRBV25-1 to TRBJ2-7; D assignment may be TRBD1 or TRBD2 (5 bases each). Germline values: CDR1 MGHDK, CDR2 SYGVNS. Trimming left V 5 bases short and J 5 bases short, with 7 bases between. The CDR3 covers 11 residues. The CDR3: CASSQGHEQYF. Here the CDR3 DNA reads TGTGCCAGCAGTCAGGGACACGAGCAGTACTTC.

This clone was recorded a few times. The chain carries TRBV9 and TRBJ2-2, with D hard to call. This CDR3 is 13 amino acids long. Germline CDR1 reads SGDLS; CDR2 reads YYNGEE. With 3 bases removed from V and 2 bases from J, the gap between germline ends came to 5 bases. CDR3 sequence (DNA): TGTGCCAGCAGCGCGGCCAACACCGGGGAGCTGTTTTTT. This codes for CASSAANTGELFF.

The rearrangement uses TRBV28 and TRBJ1-2, with 10 bases aligning to TRBD1. The CDR3 contains 18 residues. J gave up 4 bases and V 5 bases, and 16 bases lay outside the gene matches. Germline V gene sequence: CDR1 MDHEN, CDR2 SYDVKM. CDR3 sequence (DNA): TGTGCCAGCAGTCCTCATCTGGGACAGGGGTATTCCGCCTATGGCTACACCTTC. As protein: CASSPHLGQGYSAYGYTF.